One and the same sample provided the 17 T cell receptor beta chains below, sequenced in a study of T cells in Graves' hyperthyroidism and ophthalmopathy. It was RNA transcripts that yielded the amplified TCR beta CDR3 regions. An initial round of RT-PCR targeting the TCR CDR3 relied on the HTBI primer set. TCRdb passed the multiplex PCR reads through MiXCR, listing each CDR3 protein once. The table lists fewer than 400,000 distinct CDR3 sequences, 15% to 19% of them singletons. The sequencing input was blood. The receptors stem from a woman aged 18-29 years with Graves' hyperthyroidism that later progressed to Graves' ophthalmopathy.

In this sample, this clonotype turned up many times. One end of the junction fails to match germline, which may point to a read error. V and J are TRBV12-3 or TRBV12-4 and TRBJ1-5, with D tentatively TRBD1 (6 bases). The CDR3 sequence is 15 residues long. The CDR3 spells CASSSLQGSYQPQHF. CDR3 coding DNA: TGTGCCAGCAGTTCTCTACAGGGTAGCTATCAGCCCCAGCATTTT.

Many counts were recorded for this clonotype. V is TRBV30 and J is TRBJ1-1; D gene unclear. The CDR3 extends over 13 amino acids. V was shortened by 4 bases and J by 0 bases, with 9 bases between the two germline ends. The germline CDR1 and CDR2 sequences are GTSNPN and SVGIG (reference sequence). The CDR3 region is CAWKPGMNTEAFF. The CDR3, as DNA: TGTGCCTGGAAGCCGGGGATGAACACTGAAGCTTTCTTT.

There are many counts of this clonotype. One end of the junction does not line up with germline, which may come from a read error. The chain is built from TRBV28 and TRBJ1-5, with TRBD1 identical over 8 bases. This CDR3 comprises 14 residues. Germline loops: CDR1 MDHEN, CDR2 SYDVKM. The CDR3 region has the DNA TGTGCCAGCCGCATCGCAGGGGGCAACCAGCCCCAGCATTTT. Protein sequence: CASRIAGGNQPQHF.

This chain joins TRBV11-3 and TRBJ2-1, with D possibly being TRBD2 (5 bases). This CDR3 has 13 residues. V was clipped by 1 base and J by 7 bases, with 8 bases between them. CDR1 and CDR2 from the germline V gene are SGHNT and YENEEA. Here the CDR3 reads CASSLGGLNEQFF. As DNA, the CDR3 is TGTGCCAGCAGCTTAGGAGGACTGAATGAGCAGTTCTTC.

In this sample, this clonotype turned up many times. This CDR3 reads CASSTSAETQYF. For the CDR3, the DNA is TGTGCCAGCAGCACTAGTGCGGAGACCCAGTACTTC. This chain connects TRBV7-2 to TRBJ2-5; TRBD2 might be the D (5 bases). CDR3 size: 12 residues. V shed 5 bases and J shed 5 bases, with 9 bases lying between them. CDR1 and CDR2 (germline): SGHTA, FQGNSA.

This clonotype was observed at least ten times. The rearrangement links TRBV2 to TRBJ2-7; the D gene is possibly TRBD1 (6 bases). V lost 6 bases and J lost 2, with 14 bases in between. The CDR3 runs to 14 residues. CDR1 SNHLY and CDR2 FYNNEI come from the germline V gene. The DNA for the CDR3 is TGTGCCAGCAGGGGACCTGACAGGACCTACGAGCAGTACTTC. Its translation: CASRGPDRTYEQYF. The whole variable domain, filled in from reference TRBV2 and TRBJ2-7, reads EPEVTQTPSHQVTQMGQEVILRCVPISNHLYFYWYRQILGQKVEFLVSFYNNEISEKSEIFDDQFSVERPDGSNFTLKIRSTKLEDSAMYFCASRGPDRTYEQYFGPGTRLTVT.

This clonotype has more than one count but fewer than ten. The chain employs TRBV4-1 and TRBJ1-1, with no clear D. This CDR3 is 16 amino acids long. The ends were cut back, 1 base at V and 1 base at J, with 13 bases in the middle. Germline CDR1 is MGHRA and CDR2 is YSYEKL. This CDR3 is CASSQGPDRPNTEAFF. DNA for the CDR3: TGCGCCAGCAGCCAAGGACCAGACCGCCCGAACACTGAAGCTTTCTTT.

In its sample, this clonotype was seen a few times. The chain is built from TRBV5-1 and TRBJ1-2, with TRBD1 matching 9 bases. The CDR3 is 17 amino acids. The germline gives CDR1 SGHRS, CDR2 YFSETQ. The V and J ends lost 4 bases and 4 bases, in that order; junction bases with no gene match: 14. CDR3 sequence (DNA): TGCGCCAGCAGCCCCCCGTGGGACAGGGAAGGGGCCTATGGCTACACCTTC. Residues: CASSPPWDREGAYGYTF.

The chain recombines TRBV29-1 with TRBJ2-1, with 9 bases that match TRBD2. CDR3 length equals 15 residues. J gave up 5 bases and V 4 bases, and 9 bases lay outside the gene matches. The germline V gene has CDR1 SQVTM and CDR2 ANQGSEA. CDR3 sequence: CSVVGGTSRDNEQFF. Here the CDR3 DNA reads TGCAGCGTTGTGGGAGGGACTAGCCGCGACAATGAGCAGTTCTTC.

This clonotype has just a few counts. This chain links TRBV27 with TRBJ2-7, with 8 bases aligning to TRBD2. Germline loops: CDR1 MNHEY, CDR2 SMNVEV (reference sequence). The CDR3 is made up of 15 amino acids. J lost 7 bases, V lost 3 bases, and 11 bases had no gene match. CDR3 region: CASSLDYGRDREQYF. In nucleotides, the CDR3 is TGTGCCAGCAGTTTGGATTACGGGAGGGATAGGGAGCAGTACTTC.

This clonotype was counted many times. The V call is TRBV28, the J call TRBJ2-2, with D unclear. The CDR3 is 13 amino acids. Trimming cost V 7 bases and J 3 bases, with 9 bases left between them. The germline V gene encodes CDR1 MDHEN and CDR2 SYDVKM. Written as DNA, the CDR3 is TGTGCCAGCATTCGCAGTGACACCGGGGAGCTGTTTTTT. The encoded protein is CASIRSDTGELFF. The full variable domain, in which reference TRBV28 and TRBJ2-2 provide the parts outside the CDR3, is DVKVTQSSRYLVKRTGEKVFLECVQDMDHENMFWYRQDPGLGLRLIYFSYDVKMKEKGDIPEGYSVSREKKERFSLILESASTNQTSMYLCASIRSDTGELFFGEGSRLTVL.

This clonotype has ten or more counts. The CDR3 spells CASSFLSGGETQYF. Here the CDR3 DNA reads TGTGCCAGCAGCTTCCTCAGCGGGGGAGAGACCCAGTACTTC. The chain links TRBV7-8 to TRBJ2-5; TRBD2 matches at 8 bases. Germline V lookup: CDR1 SGHVS, CDR2 FQNEAQ. The length of the CDR3 is 14 residues. Unmatched junction bases numbered 4, after V lost 3 bases and J lost 4 bases.

Only a few counts were recorded for this clonotype. The rearrangement joins TRBV28 to TRBJ1-6; a possible D gene is TRBD1 (5 bases). The germline gives CDR1 MDHEN, CDR2 SYDVKM. The V end was cut by 1 base, the J end by 8 bases, with 15 bases between. The CDR3 runs to 16 residues. CDR3 nucleotides: TGTGCCAGCAGTTTATTTGGGACGAGGGTGGATTCACCCCTCCACTTT. Amino acids: CASSLFGTRVDSPLHF.

V gene TRBV10-2 combines with J gene TRBJ2-3; 12 positions match TRBD2. Germline V CDR1 and CDR2: WSHSY, SAAADI. The ends lost 3 bases at V and 2 bases at J; junction bases unmatched: 3. This CDR3 contains 16 residues. The CDR3 sequence is CASSDGLAGFTDTQYF. CDR3 sequence (DNA): TGCGCCAGCAGTGATGGACTAGCGGGGTTCACAGATACGCAGTATTTT.

This clonotype was counted ten times or more. The chain uses TRBV7-6 and TRBJ2-7; no reliable D call. The V end lost 1 base, the J end lost 2 bases, and 15 bases lay between the germline ends. Germline CDR1 SGHVS, CDR2 FNYEAQ. This CDR3 contains 16 residues. This chain's CDR3 is CASSLEDPLTAYEQYF. The CDR3 DNA sequence: TGTGCCAGCAGCTTAGAGGATCCACTCACCGCCTACGAGCAGTACTTC.

The sample holds many counts of this clonotype. The DNA of the CDR3 is TGCAGCGTTGGGAGACATCTTAACTACGAGCAGTACTTC. Protein product: CSVGRHLNYEQYF. The genes are TRBV29-1 and TRBJ2-7; D not resolved. From germline, CDR1 is SQVTM and CDR2 ANQGSEA. CDR3 length: 13 residues. V shed 4 bases and J shed 3 bases, with 13 bases lying between them.

This clonotype was detected only a few times. This chain connects TRBV4-2 to TRBJ1-4, with TRBD1 as a possible D gene (5 bases). Germline lookup yields CDR1 LGHNA and CDR2 YNFKEQ. V lost 10 bases, J lost 11 bases, and 14 bases lay in between. The CDR3 extends over 11 amino acids. CDR3 nucleotides: TGTGCCACCGGAGGGGTTGAGAAACTGTTTTTT. As protein: CATGGVEKLFF.